Following are 8 T cell receptor beta chains from one sample sequenced in a study of tumor and adjacent non-tumor tissue in lung cancer. Three rounds of nested PCR, following a modified ARM-PCR protocol, produced the TCRbeta library. TCRdb processed the multiplex PCR reads anew with MiXCR; each CDR3 protein has one entry. The sample has more than 85,000 distinct CDR3 sequences; approximately 65% are singletons. RNA was extracted from bulk tissue without any cell sorting. The normal lung tissue was taken more than 3 cm from the tumor edge. Sequenced: distant non-tumor lung tissue. Receptors were obtained from a man in his thirties or forties with non-small cell lung cancer.

For this clonotype: This may arise from a read error, as a much more abundant clone is one base away. J is TRBJ1-1 and V is TRBV6-6; D gene unclear. Looked up from germline, CDR1 is MNHNY and CDR2 is SVGAGI (reference sequence). The CDR3 is 11 amino acids. In nucleotides, the CDR3 is TGTGTCAGCAGTGTTAACACTGAAGCTTTCTTT. Residues: CVSSVNTEAFF.

Points on this clonotype: A single base separates this from a much larger clone, so it may be a read error. V usage is TRBV12-3 or TRBV12-4 and J usage is TRBJ2-3; 8 nucleotides match TRBD2. The CDR3 totals 16 residues. V lost 4 bases and J lost 5; bases outside the gene matches: 11. The CDR3 protein is CASSSGPAGVIDTQYF. The CDR3 region has the DNA TGTGCCAGCAGTTCAGGACCAGCGGGAGTAATAGATACGCAGTATTTT.

Notes on this clonotype: Possible read error: a much larger clone is one base away. No conserved phenylalanine or tryptophan is present at the end of the CDR3, so a read error is the likely explanation. V usage is TRBV4-1 and J usage is TRBJ2-7; D not resolved. Germline V lookup: CDR1 MGHRA, CDR2 YSYEKL. The CDR3 contains 13 residues. V was pared by 1 base and J by 3 bases, with 7 bases between. DNA for the CDR3: TGCGCCAGCAGCCAAGGAGCTGGCTACGAGCAGTACTCC. This sequence encodes CASSQGAGYEQYS.

V usage is TRBV5-1 and J usage is TRBJ2-1, with TRBD1 matching 9 bases. Unmatched junction bases numbered 3, after V lost 0 bases and J lost 5 bases. Germline lookup yields CDR1 SGHRS and CDR2 YFSETQ. The CDR3 length is 15 residues. CDR3 DNA sequence: TGCGCCAGCAGCTTGGGACAGGGGGGGGACAATGAGCAGTTCTTC. As protein: CASSLGQGGDNEQFF.

V and J are TRBV6-1 and TRBJ2-3, with D tentatively TRBD1 (6 bases). This CDR3 is built from 13 residues. Germline V gene sequence: CDR1 MNHNS, CDR2 SASEGT. Trimming removed 10 bases at V and 11 bases at J, with 22 bases between. CDR3 sequence reads: CATSAQGKNMQYF. DNA of the CDR3: TGTGCCACCTCGGCCCAGGGGAAGAATATGCAGTATTTT.

This clonotype was picked up many times. The chain is built from TRBV5-6 and TRBJ1-5, with D possibly being TRBD1 (5 bases). Between the trimmed V and J ends, which lost 0 bases and 5 bases, there was a span of 9 bases. The CDR3 totals 14 residues. Germline-derived CDR1 and CDR2 are SGHDT and YYEEEE. The CDR3 nucleotides are TGTGCCAGCAGCTTGGAGAGGGACGATCAGCCCCAGCATTTT. Translation gives CASSLERDDQPQHF.

This clonotype turned up a few times. One end of the junction fails to match germline, which may point to a read error. The rearrangement links TRBV6-5 to TRBJ2-3, with D uncertain. The J call is doubtful: the DNA matches TRBJ1-5 better. There are 12 residues in the CDR3. Per germline, CDR1 MNHEY and CDR2 SVGAGI. The chain's CDR3 is CASCYSLDTQHF. The CDR3 DNA reads as TGTGCCAGCTGTTACTCGCTCGATACGCAGCATTTT.

Turning to this clonotype: A much more abundant neighbour one base away suggests this may be a read error. V gene TRBV11-2 combines with J gene TRBJ2-5; 7 nucleotides agree with TRBD2. CDR1 and CDR2 (germline): SGHAT, FQNNGV. The CDR3 runs 12 residues. The CDR3 protein is CASSLGGETQCF. In DNA, the CDR3 is TGTGCCAGCAGCTTGGGGGGGGAGACCCAGTGCTTC.